This TCR beta chain was recorded in a study of blood T cell repertoires in COVID-19. The overall study: PBMCs, B-cell-depleted T cells, or T cells provided the cDNA or gDNA that made up the material.

Trimming cost V 9 bases and J 7 bases, with 16 bases left between them. The CDR3 loop spans 12 amino acids. Germline CDR1 reads ENHRY; CDR2 reads SYGVKD. Authors' data handling: Estimated nucleated cell counts came from reference gene primer amplification. Assay used: immunoSEQ multiplex PCR; TCRdb lists only in-frame clones, some missing. The DNA gave D and trimming, while V, J and clone size come from that table. Of around 130,000 clones listed, about 90% were seen once; the top ten hold 8% to 13%. The TCR comes from an elderly woman with acute or convalescent COVID-19. The sequenced material came from peripheral blood. V is TRBV10-3 and J is TRBJ2-7; tentatively, D is TRBD1 (5 bases). CDR3 protein: CAMSEGAEEQYF. The CDR3 DNA follows: TGTGCCATGTCTGAAGGGGCGGAGGAGCAGTACTTC.